The 2 T cell receptor beta chains below come from one sample, sequenced in a study of T cell responses to AZD1222 COVID-19 vaccine. Here immunoSEQ multiplex PCR was the method, and the copy in TCRdb shows in-frame clones only, minus some. The repertoire has roughly 150,000 clones, about 90% of them found once; the top ten carry more than 5%. The source material was peripheral blood, sampled on day 0 of AZD1222 vaccination. The receptors shown here come from an adult in good health.

J is TRBJ2-2 and V is TRBV7-8; D gene uncertain. CDR3 length: 14 residues. Germline loops: CDR1 SGHVS, CDR2 FQNEAQ. Trimming stripped 3 bases from V and 6 bases from J, with 11 bases between. This chain's CDR3 is CASSLYAAAGELFF. DNA for the CDR3: TGTGCCAGCAGCTTGTACGCAGCCGCCGGGGAGCTGTTTTTT.

The chain employs TRBV24-1 and TRBJ1-5; D uncertain. The CDR3 sequence is 13 residues long. Trimming took off 2 bases at V and 7 bases at J, with 8 bases between the two ends. The V gene's germline CDR1 is KGHDR and CDR2 SFDVKD. The CDR3 DNA follows: TGTGCCACCAGTGATTCCACACTACAGCCCCAGCATTTT. Translated: CATSDSTLQPQHF.